The 4 T cell receptor beta chains reported below all come from one sample, sequenced in a study of beta chain features in type 1 diabetes. The isolated RNA, all of it, was reverse transcribed, so expressed TCRB transcripts were what got sequenced. Sequencing was performed with immunoSEQ multiplex PCR; in TCRdb, only in-frame clones are kept and a portion is missing. The table records a few hundred thousand clones, roughly 12% of them present only once. The sequencing sample was made of naive CD4+ T cells from blood. The receptor set was obtained from a man between 18 and 29 years old in good health.

This clone was seen a few times. V is TRBV5-1 and J is TRBJ1-1, with D perhaps matching TRBD1 (5 bases). The CDR3 covers 13 residues. Germline V CDR1 and CDR2: SGHRS, YFSETQ. V was clipped by 3 bases and J by 10 bases, with 16 bases between them. CDR3 loop: CASSSSDSPGAFF. DNA for the CDR3: TGCGCCAGCAGCTCCAGCGACAGCCCGGGAGCTTTCTTT.

The chain carries TRBV16 and TRBJ1-5; possibly TRBD1 for D (6 bases). V was shortened by 3 bases and J by 5 bases, with 11 bases between the two germline ends. Germline values: CDR1 KGHSY, CDR2 FQNENV. CDR3 length equals 14 residues. DNA of the CDR3: TGTGCCAGCAGCCACCAGGGGCCCGATCAGCCCCAGCATTTT. This gives the protein CASSHQGPDQPQHF.

This clone was observed a few times. V gene TRBV6-1 combines with J gene TRBJ2-3; possible D gene TRBD2, 6 bases. The CDR3 spans 15 residues. Per germline, CDR1 MNHNS and CDR2 SASEGT. V was clipped by 2 bases and J by 0 bases, with 9 bases between them. The CDR3 nucleotides read TGTGCCAGCAGTGAATATGGGACTAGCACAGATACGCAGTATTTT. Translated, it gives CASSEYGTSTDTQYF.

The rearrangement uses TRBV28 and TRBJ2-1; 7 bases are shared with TRBD2. V dropped 3 bases and J dropped 4; count of bases not matched to a gene: 9. The CDR3 runs 16 residues. CDR1 is MDHEN, CDR2 SYDVKM, per germline. CDR3 sequence: CASSLPGGGGYNEQFF. CDR3 in DNA: TGTGCCAGCAGTTTGCCTGGTGGCGGGGGATACAATGAGCAGTTCTTC.